This passage covers 2 T cell receptor beta chains from one sample sequenced in a study of regulatory T cells in long-lasting Graves disease. The time point: newly diagnosed GD, antithyroid drugs for less than 3 months. TCR sequences were obtained from RNA taken from PBMCs. CDR3-region Arm-PCR and iRepertoire HTBI primers produced the TCR beta libraries. TCRdb itself ran the multiplex PCR reads through MiXCR, one entry per CDR3 protein. This sample yields about 310,000 distinct CDR3 sequences, of which 15% to 20% are seen a single time; about two fifths belongs to the top ten. The material was peripheral blood mononuclear cells (PBMCs), obtained at new diagnosis, from a patient treated with antithyroid drugs. The receptors originated from a female donor with Graves disease.

This clonotype was picked up many times. The chain employs TRBV3-1 and TRBJ2-7; no definite D call. The V end lost 4 bases, the J end lost 2 bases, and 9 bases lay between the germline ends. This CDR3 has 13 amino acids. CDR1 and CDR2 from the germline V gene are LGHDT and YNNKEL (reference sequence). The CDR3 spells CASSPATTYEQYF. The CDR3 DNA is TGTGCCAGCAGCCCCGCAACCACCTACGAGCAGTACTTC.

This clonotype was counted a few times. The CDR3 coding sequence is TGTGCCAGCAGTGAATTACTAGCGGGCCTCTCCTACGAGCAGTACTTC. Its translation: CASSELLAGLSYEQYF. V gene TRBV6-1 combines with J gene TRBJ2-7, with 9 bases that match TRBD2. This CDR3 comprises 16 residues. The trim removed 2 bases at V and 0 bases at J, leaving 5 bases unmatched. From germline, CDR1 is MNHNS and CDR2 SASEGT.